This section outlines one T cell receptor (beta chain) sequence together with its context. These data belong to a study of cytomegalovirus exposure and HLA in healthy donors. Here immunoSEQ multiplex PCR was the method, and the copy in TCRdb shows in-frame clones only, minus some. The table lists some 70,000 clones, around 89% of them singletons. This CDR3 has 19 amino acids. Germline CDR1 reads MDHEN; CDR2 reads SYDVKM. With 2 bases clipped from V and 2 bases from J, the junction kept 18 bases outside the gene matches. This sequence originates from a woman aged 18-35 years in good health and CMV-seronegative. Source material: PBMCs. This chain uses TRBV28 with TRBJ2-7; 7 bases are a match to TRBD2. CDR3 residues: CASSLVHVPGLPKAYEQYF. Here the CDR3 DNA reads TGTGCCAGCAGTTTAGTTCACGTTCCGGGACTACCAAAAGCCTACGAGCAGTACTTC.